The 26 T cell receptor beta chains in this list originate from one sample, sequenced in a study of blood T cell repertoires in COVID-19. The data were produced by immunoSEQ multiplex PCR, yet TCRdb's version contains in-frame clones alone and is incomplete. The sample holds about 41,000 clones, 88% seen once. The sequencing input was peripheral blood. The receptors come from a human donor in a cohort sampled during active COVID-19.

The rearrangement uses TRBV10-2 and TRBJ2-5, with 10 bases matching TRBD2. J lost 5 bases, V lost 1 base, and 10 bases had no gene match. The CDR3 extends over 17 amino acids. Germline assignment: CDR1 WSHSY and CDR2 SAAADI. As DNA, the CDR3 is TGCGCCAGCAGTGAGTTCTGGACTAGCGGAACTTCGGAGACCCAGTACTTC. Its translation is CASSEFWTSGTSETQYF.

In nucleotides, the CDR3 is TGTGCCAGCACCCGGACAGGTCGAAGCAATCAGCCCCAGCATTTT. Protein: CASTRTGRSNQPQHF. The rearrangement uses TRBV7-2 and TRBJ1-5; 7 nucleotides line up with TRBD1. Germline CDR1 SGHTA, CDR2 FQGNSA. V shed 7 bases, J shed 1 base, and the junction held 7 bases outside the gene matches. This CDR3 spans 15 amino acids.

The V gene is TRBV6-5, the J gene TRBJ1-4, with TRBD1 identical over 7 bases. The CDR3 has 13 amino acids. V lost 8 bases, J lost 4 bases, and 4 bases stayed unmatched. Germline-derived CDR1 and CDR2 are MNHEY and SVGAGI. The CDR3: CASRGTVNEKLFF. The DNA of the CDR3 is TGTGCCAGCCGGGGGACAGTTAATGAAAAACTGTTTTTT.

The chain combines TRBV15 with TRBJ2-3; TRBD1 is a possible D gene (6 bases). Germline loops: CDR1 LNHNV, CDR2 YYDKDF (reference sequence). The CDR3 is made up of 16 amino acids. Between the trimmed V and J ends, which lost 5 bases and 1 base, there was a span of 16 bases. The CDR3 loop is CATSRPGSGGTDTQYF. The CDR3 DNA reads as TGTGCCACCAGCCGCCCCGGGTCAGGGGGCACAGATACGCAGTATTTT.

This chain connects TRBV6-1 to TRBJ1-3; D gene unclear. The CDR3 sequence is 15 residues long. The germline V gene has CDR1 MNHNS and CDR2 SASEGT. The germline V and J ends were trimmed by 3 bases and 0 bases, with 9 bases remaining between them. The CDR3 region has the DNA TGTGCCAGCAGTGAGACGGAGAGCTCTGGAAACACCATATATTTT. It yields the protein CASSETESSGNTIYF.

The V and J genes are TRBV29-1 and TRBJ2-7, with a possible D match to TRBD2 (5 bases). CDR1 and CDR2 (germline): SQVTM, ANQGSEA. The CDR3 spans 13 residues. V was pared by 4 bases and J by 0 bases, with 10 bases between. CDR3 in DNA: TGCAGCGTTGCCCATAGCGTCTCCTACGAGCAGTACTTC. This codes for CSVAHSVSYEQYF.

The chain is built from TRBV19 and TRBJ2-7, with a weak D call TRBD2 (6 bases). Trimming left V 5 bases short and J 8 bases short, with 16 bases between. In germline, CDR1 is LNHDA, CDR2 SQIVND (reference sequence). The CDR3 sequence is 13 residues long. This CDR3 reads CASSPPTSFKQYF. The CDR3 coding sequence is TGTGCCAGTAGTCCACCGACTAGTTTCAAGCAGTACTTC.

V is TRBV28 and J is TRBJ2-3; 11 bases line up with TRBD2. Germline assignment: CDR1 MDHEN and CDR2 SYDVKM. V was clipped by 4 bases and J by 2 bases; unmatched bases: 8. This CDR3 region has 17 residues. CDR3 in amino acids: CASSWVAGGRVTDTQYF. CDR3 in DNA: TGTGCCAGCAGTTGGGTAGCGGGAGGGCGGGTCACAGATACGCAGTATTTT.

The rearrangement uses TRBV5-1 and TRBJ1-5; tentatively, D is TRBD1 (6 bases). Germline V gene sequence: CDR1 SGHRS, CDR2 YFSETQ. There are 14 residues in the CDR3. V was clipped by 4 bases and J by 5 bases, with 13 bases between them. CDR3 in DNA: TGCGCCAGCAGCGAGGACAGTCCACATCAGCCCCAGCATTTT. This sequence encodes CASSEDSPHQPQHF.

The rearrangement links TRBV6-5 to TRBJ2-1, with 7 bases that match TRBD2. The length of the CDR3 is 14 residues. Germline V gives CDR1 MNHEY, CDR2 SVGAGI. With V trimmed by 8 bases and J by 8 bases, 12 bases remained unmatched. CDR3: CASQSSAGSDEQFF. CDR3 nucleotide sequence: TGTGCCAGCCAGAGTTCAGCGGGATCGGATGAGCAGTTCTTC.

V gene TRBV10-3 combines with J gene TRBJ1-1, with D hard to call. Trimming pared 3 bases from V and 2 bases from J, leaving 7 bases between. In germline, CDR1 is ENHRY, CDR2 SYGVKD. This CDR3 is built from 13 residues. In DNA, the CDR3 is TGTGCCATCAGTGACGCGACAAACACTGAAGCTTTCTTT. Residues: CAISDATNTEAFF.

This chain joins TRBV7-2 and TRBJ2-7; 8 positions match TRBD1. V lost 4 bases and J lost 5; bases outside the gene matches: 10. Germline V CDR1 and CDR2: SGHTA, FQGNSA. CDR3 length: 15 amino acids. The CDR3 sequence is CASSSRTGGRDEQYF. The CDR3 DNA is TGTGCCAGCAGCTCTAGAACAGGGGGGAGAGACGAGCAGTACTTC.

The J gene is TRBJ2-1, the V gene TRBV20-1; unclear D gene. In germline, CDR1 is DFQATT, CDR2 SNEGSKA (reference sequence). The CDR3 is 14 residues long. Trimming shortened V by 3 bases and J by 1 base, and 10 bases separated the two germline ends. CDR3 bases: TGCAGTGCTAGTTCCCGTTCTTCCTACAATGAGCAGTTCTTC. Its translation is CSASSRSSYNEQFF.

The chain combines TRBV11-2 with TRBJ2-7, with D unresolved. V shed 5 bases and J shed 3 bases, with 14 bases lying between them. The CDR3 loop spans 14 amino acids. Germline V gives CDR1 SGHAT, CDR2 FQNNGV. DNA for the CDR3: TGTGCCAGCAGCCGAATTGAGACTTTCTACGAGCAGTACTTC. Protein product: CASSRIETFYEQYF.

The chain uses TRBV5-4 and TRBJ2-3; D not certain. The V end lost 5 bases, the J end lost 5 bases, and 15 bases lay between the germline ends. The V gene's germline CDR1 is SGHNT and CDR2 YYREEE (reference sequence). The CDR3 loop spans 14 amino acids. The CDR3 is CASRRGNAVDTQYF. The CDR3 nucleotides read TGTGCCAGCAGGAGAGGAAACGCGGTAGATACGCAGTATTTT.

J is TRBJ2-3 and V is TRBV4-1; no clear D. The germline CDR1 and CDR2 sequences are MGHRA and YSYEKL. V lost 1 base to trimming and J lost 6 bases, with 5 bases between them. The CDR3 loop spans 12 amino acids. CDR3 DNA sequence: TGCGCCAGCAGCCAAGTTCCGGATACGCAGTATTTT. Encoded protein: CASSQVPDTQYF.

The genes are TRBV4-1 and TRBJ1-6, with TRBD1 matching over 10 bases. Germline V CDR1 and CDR2: MGHRA, YSYEKL. The CDR3 contains 17 residues. After removal of 2 bases from V and 6 bases from J, the junction contained 7 bases not matched to a gene. The CDR3 region is CASSQSLWTGGNSPLHF. Here the CDR3 DNA reads TGCGCCAGCAGCCAATCTCTATGGACAGGGGGTAATTCACCCCTCCACTTT.

This chain joins TRBV6-5 and TRBJ1-3, with D perhaps TRBD1 (5 bases). Germline V gives CDR1 MNHEY, CDR2 SVGAGI. CDR3 length: 13 residues. The V and J ends lost 8 bases and 3 bases respectively, with 11 bases between them. CDR3 DNA: TGTGCCAGCGTCAGGGAAAATGGAAACACCATATATTTT. This codes for CASVRENGNTIYF.

V usage is TRBV6-1 and J usage is TRBJ2-7; 12 positions match TRBD2. CDR3 length equals 16 residues. The ends lost 3 bases at V and 2 bases at J; junction bases unmatched: 5. Germline CDR1 MNHNS, CDR2 SASEGT. CDR3: CASSERSSGRAYEQYF. In nucleotides, the CDR3 is TGTGCCAGCAGTGAGAGATCTAGCGGGAGGGCCTACGAGCAGTACTTC.

Comments on this clone: Other DNA sequences in the same sample also yield this CDR3. The CDR3 DNA follows: TGTGCCAGCAGCTTGGGACAGGGCAATCAGCCCCAGCATTTT. It specifies CASSLGQGNQPQHF. V usage is TRBV11-2 and J usage is TRBJ1-5; 8 bases fit TRBD1. The CDR3 is 14 residues long. The V gene end was trimmed by 3 bases and the J gene end by 2 bases; junction bases not matched to a gene: 0. CDR1 and CDR2 from the germline V gene are SGHAT and FQNNGV.

This chain connects TRBV7-3 to TRBJ2-1; 8 positions match TRBD1. The germline V gene encodes CDR1 SGHTA and CDR2 FQGTGA. The CDR3 has 17 residues. V dropped 5 bases and J dropped 4; count of bases not matched to a gene: 13. The CDR3 spells CASSPGTGYQGYNEQFF. The CDR3 DNA is TGTGCCAGCAGCCCCGGGACAGGCTACCAGGGGTACAATGAGCAGTTCTTC.

The chain couples TRBV6-5 to TRBJ2-7; TRBD1 aligns across 9 bases. There are 15 residues in the CDR3. Losses at the gene ends were 2 bases for V and 2 bases for J; bases not matched to a gene: 4. Germline V gives CDR1 MNHEY, CDR2 SVGAGI. For the CDR3, the DNA is TGTGCCAGCAGTTACGGGGGACAGGGCACCTACGAGCAGTACTTC. Translation gives CASSYGGQGTYEQYF.

This clone was counted a single time. The chain employs TRBV27 and TRBJ2-1; 10 bases fit TRBD2. Germline V gene lookup returns CDR1 MNHEY and CDR2 SMNVEV (reference sequence). The CDR3 runs to 19 residues. Unmatched junction bases numbered 16, after V lost 7 bases and J lost 1 base. The CDR3 DNA follows: TGTGCCAGCACCCCCCGGACTAGCGGAGGGGAAGGGTCCTACAATGAGCAGTTCTTC. Its protein is CASTPRTSGGEGSYNEQFF.

V is TRBV4-1 and J is TRBJ2-1; weak D call: TRBD2 (6 bases). CDR1 is MGHRA and CDR2 is YSYEKL in the germline V gene. V was clipped by 0 bases and J by 8 bases, with 17 bases between them. The CDR3 has 16 amino acids. This CDR3 is CASSQERRGPLDEQFF. The CDR3 DNA reads TGCGCCAGCAGCCAAGAGAGGAGGGGCCCTCTTGATGAGCAGTTCTTC.

V and J are TRBV23-1 and TRBJ1-5; 7 positions match TRBD1. TRBV23-1 is noted as an ORF with a role that remains uncertain. The CDR3 totals 12 residues. V was pared by 10 bases and J by 6 bases, with 6 bases of the junction left unmatched. The CDR3 spells CATSTGRQPQHF. DNA of the CDR3: TGCGCCACCTCGACAGGGCGTCAGCCCCAGCATTTT.

The chain is built from TRBV27 and TRBJ2-7; 8 bases are shared with TRBD2. Germline loops: CDR1 MNHEY, CDR2 SMNVEV (reference sequence). V trimming: 4 bases; J trimming: 0 bases; junction bases outside the gene matches: 8. The CDR3 length is 16 residues. In DNA, the CDR3 is TGTGCCAGCAGTTCTCAACTAGCGGCCTTCTCCTACGAGCAGTACTTC. Translating gives CASSSQLAAFSYEQYF.